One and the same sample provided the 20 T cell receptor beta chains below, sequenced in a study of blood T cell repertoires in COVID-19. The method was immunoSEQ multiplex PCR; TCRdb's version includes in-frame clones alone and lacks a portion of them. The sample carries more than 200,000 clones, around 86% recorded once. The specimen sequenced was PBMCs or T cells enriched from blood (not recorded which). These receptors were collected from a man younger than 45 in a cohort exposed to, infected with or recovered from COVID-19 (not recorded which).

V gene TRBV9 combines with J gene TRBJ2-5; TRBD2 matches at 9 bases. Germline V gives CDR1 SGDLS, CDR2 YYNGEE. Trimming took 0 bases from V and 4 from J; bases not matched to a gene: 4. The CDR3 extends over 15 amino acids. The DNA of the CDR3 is TGTGCCAGCAGCGTAGCCGCGGGAGGGCGAGAGACCCAGTACTTC. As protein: CASSVAAGGRETQYF.

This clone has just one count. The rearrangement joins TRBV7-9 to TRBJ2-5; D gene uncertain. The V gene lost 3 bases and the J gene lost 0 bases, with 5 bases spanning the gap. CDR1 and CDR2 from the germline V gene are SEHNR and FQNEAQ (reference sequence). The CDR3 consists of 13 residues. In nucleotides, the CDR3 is TGTGCCAGCAGCTTTACAGACCAAGAGACCCAGTACTTC. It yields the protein CASSFTDQETQYF.

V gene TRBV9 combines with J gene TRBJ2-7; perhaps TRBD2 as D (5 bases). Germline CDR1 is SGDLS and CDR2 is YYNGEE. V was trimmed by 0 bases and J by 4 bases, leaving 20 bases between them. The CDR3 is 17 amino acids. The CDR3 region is CASSVGGLRSREYEQYF. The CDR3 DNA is TGTGCCAGCAGCGTAGGGGGTTTGCGGTCTCGGGAATACGAGCAGTACTTC.

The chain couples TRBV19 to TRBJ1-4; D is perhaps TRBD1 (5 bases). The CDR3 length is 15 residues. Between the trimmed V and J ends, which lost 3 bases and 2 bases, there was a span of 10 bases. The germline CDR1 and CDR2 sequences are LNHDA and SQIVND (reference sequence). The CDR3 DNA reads TGTGCCAGTAGTATCGACCGGGGGACTAATGAAAAACTGTTTTTT. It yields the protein CASSIDRGTNEKLFF.

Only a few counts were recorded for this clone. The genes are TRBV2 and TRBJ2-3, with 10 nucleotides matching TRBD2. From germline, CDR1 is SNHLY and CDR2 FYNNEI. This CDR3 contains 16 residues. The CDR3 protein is CALSGRLAGVSDTQYF. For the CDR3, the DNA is TGTGCACTTTCCGGGAGGCTAGCGGGAGTTTCAGATACGCAGTATTTT.

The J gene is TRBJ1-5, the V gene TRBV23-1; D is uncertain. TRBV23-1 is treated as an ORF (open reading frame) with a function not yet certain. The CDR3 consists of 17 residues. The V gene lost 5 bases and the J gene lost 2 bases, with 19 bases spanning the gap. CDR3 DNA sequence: TGCGCCAGCAGTGGTCCCCACTGCCCGGCGGGCAATCAGCCCCAGCATTTT. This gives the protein CASSGPHCPAGNQPQHF.

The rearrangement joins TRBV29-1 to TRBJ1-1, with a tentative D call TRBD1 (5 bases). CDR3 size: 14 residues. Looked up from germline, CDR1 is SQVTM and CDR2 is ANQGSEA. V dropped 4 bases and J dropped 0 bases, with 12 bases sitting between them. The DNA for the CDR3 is TGCAGCGTTGTACGGGGGTCCATGAACACTGAAGCTTTCTTT. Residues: CSVVRGSMNTEAFF.

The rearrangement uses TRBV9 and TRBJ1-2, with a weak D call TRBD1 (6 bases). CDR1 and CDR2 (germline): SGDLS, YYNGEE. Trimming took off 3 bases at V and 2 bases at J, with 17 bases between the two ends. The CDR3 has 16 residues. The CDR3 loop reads CASSGLNRDGNYGYTF. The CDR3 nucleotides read TGTGCCAGCAGCGGCCTCAACAGGGACGGGAACTATGGCTACACCTTC.

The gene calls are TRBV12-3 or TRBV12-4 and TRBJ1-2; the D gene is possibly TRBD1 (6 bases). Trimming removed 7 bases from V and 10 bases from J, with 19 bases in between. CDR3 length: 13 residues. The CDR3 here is CASTATGRADYTF. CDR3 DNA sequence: TGTGCCAGCACAGCGACAGGACGGGCTGACTACACCTTC.

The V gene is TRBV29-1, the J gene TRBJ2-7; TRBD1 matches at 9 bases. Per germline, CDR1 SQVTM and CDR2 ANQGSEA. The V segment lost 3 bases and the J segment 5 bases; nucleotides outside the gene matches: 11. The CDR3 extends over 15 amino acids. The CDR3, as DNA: TGCAGCGTTGAGGGGAAGGGGACAGGGATCCACGAGCAGTACTTC. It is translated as CSVEGKGTGIHEQYF.

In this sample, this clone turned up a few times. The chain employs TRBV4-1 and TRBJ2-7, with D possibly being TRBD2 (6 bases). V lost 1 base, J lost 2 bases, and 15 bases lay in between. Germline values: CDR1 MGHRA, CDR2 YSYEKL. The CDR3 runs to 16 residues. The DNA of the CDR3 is TGCGCCAGCAGCCAAGCTGTCGGGAGTAAGCCCTACGAGCAGTACTTC. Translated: CASSQAVGSKPYEQYF.

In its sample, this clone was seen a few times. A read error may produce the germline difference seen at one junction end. In DNA, the CDR3 is TGTGCCATCAGCACTAGCGGGAGGTACAATGAGCAGTTCTTC. It codes for CAISTSGRYNEQFF. This chain links TRBV4-2 with TRBJ2-1; the match to TRBD2 covers 12 bases. CDR3 length: 14 residues. CDR1 and CDR2 from the germline V gene are LGHNA and YNFKEQ.

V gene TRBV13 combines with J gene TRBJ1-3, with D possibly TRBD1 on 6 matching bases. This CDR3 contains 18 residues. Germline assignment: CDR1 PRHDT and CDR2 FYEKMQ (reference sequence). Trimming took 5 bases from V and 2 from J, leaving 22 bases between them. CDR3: CASSQGSLVAGAGNTIYF. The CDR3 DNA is TGTGCCAGCAGCCAGGGAAGTTTGGTGGCAGGGGCTGGAAACACCATATATTTT.

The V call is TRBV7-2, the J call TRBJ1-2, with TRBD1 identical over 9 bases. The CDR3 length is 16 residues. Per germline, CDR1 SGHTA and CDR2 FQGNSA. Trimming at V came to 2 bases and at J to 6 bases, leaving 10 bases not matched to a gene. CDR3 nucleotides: TGTGCCAGCAGCTTACTTACCGTGGGACAGGGTAATGGCTACACCTTC. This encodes CASSLLTVGQGNGYTF.

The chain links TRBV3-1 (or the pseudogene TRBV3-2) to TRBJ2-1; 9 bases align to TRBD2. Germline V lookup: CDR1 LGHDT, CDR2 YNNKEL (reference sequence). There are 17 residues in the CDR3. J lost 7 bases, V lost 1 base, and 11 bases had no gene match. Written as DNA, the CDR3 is TGTGCCAGCAGCCAAGTACTAGCGGGTCGGTATGAGAATGAGCAGTTCTTC. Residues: CASSQVLAGRYENEQFF.

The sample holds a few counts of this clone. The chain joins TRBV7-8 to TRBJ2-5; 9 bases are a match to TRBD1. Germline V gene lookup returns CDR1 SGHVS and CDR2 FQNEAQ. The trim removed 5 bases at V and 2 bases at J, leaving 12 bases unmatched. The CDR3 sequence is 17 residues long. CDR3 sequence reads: CASSPSYRGPGQETQYF. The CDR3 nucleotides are TGTGCCAGCAGCCCGAGCTACAGGGGGCCTGGACAAGAGACCCAGTACTTC.

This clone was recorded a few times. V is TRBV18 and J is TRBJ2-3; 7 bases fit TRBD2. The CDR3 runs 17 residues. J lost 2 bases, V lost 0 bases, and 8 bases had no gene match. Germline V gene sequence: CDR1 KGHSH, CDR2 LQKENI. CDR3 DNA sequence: TGTGCCAGCTCACCACCGTCGGCTGCGGGAGACACAGATACGCAGTATTTT. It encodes CASSPPSAAGDTDTQYF. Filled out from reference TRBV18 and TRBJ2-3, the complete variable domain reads NAGVMQNPRHLVRRRGQEARLRCSPMKGHSHVYWYRQLPEEGLKFMVYLQKENIIDESGMPKERFSAEFPKEGPSILRIQQVVRGDSAAYFCASSPPSAAGDTDTQYFGPGTRLTVL.

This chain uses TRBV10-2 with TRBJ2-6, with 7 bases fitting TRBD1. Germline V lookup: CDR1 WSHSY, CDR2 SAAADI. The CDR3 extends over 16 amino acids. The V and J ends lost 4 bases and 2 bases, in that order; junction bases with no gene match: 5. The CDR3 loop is CASSGTGVPGANVLTF. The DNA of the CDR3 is TGCGCCAGCAGTGGAACAGGGGTTCCTGGGGCCAACGTCCTGACTTTC.

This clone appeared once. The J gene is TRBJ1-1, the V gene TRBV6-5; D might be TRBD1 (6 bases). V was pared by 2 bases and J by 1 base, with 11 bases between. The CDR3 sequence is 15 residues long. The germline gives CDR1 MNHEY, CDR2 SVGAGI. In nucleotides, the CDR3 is TGTGCCAGCAGTTACGGTTTAGGGGGGAACACTGAAGCTTTCTTT. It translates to CASSYGLGGNTEAFF.

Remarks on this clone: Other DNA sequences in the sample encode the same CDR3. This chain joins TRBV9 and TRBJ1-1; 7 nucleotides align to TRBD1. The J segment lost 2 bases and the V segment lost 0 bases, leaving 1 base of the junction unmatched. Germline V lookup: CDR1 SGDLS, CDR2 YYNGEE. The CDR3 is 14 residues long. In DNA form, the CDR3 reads TGTGCCAGCAGCGTAGGACAGGGAAACACTGAAGCTTTCTTT. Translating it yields CASSVGQGNTEAFF.